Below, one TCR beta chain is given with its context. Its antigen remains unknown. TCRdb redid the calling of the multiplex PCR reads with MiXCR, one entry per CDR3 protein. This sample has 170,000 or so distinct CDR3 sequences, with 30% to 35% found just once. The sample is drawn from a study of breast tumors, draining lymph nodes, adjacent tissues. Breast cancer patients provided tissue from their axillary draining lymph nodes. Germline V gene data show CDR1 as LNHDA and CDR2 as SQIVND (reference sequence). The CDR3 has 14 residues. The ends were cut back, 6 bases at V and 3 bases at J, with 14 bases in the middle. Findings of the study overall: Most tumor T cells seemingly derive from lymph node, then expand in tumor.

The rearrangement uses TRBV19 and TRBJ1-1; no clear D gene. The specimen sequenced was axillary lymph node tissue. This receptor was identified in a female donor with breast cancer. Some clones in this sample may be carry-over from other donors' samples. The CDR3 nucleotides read TGTGCCAGTAGAAGGTGGGTGGGAGACACTGAAGCTTTCTTT. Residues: CASRRWVGDTEAFF.